One sample yielded the 5 T cell receptor beta chains listed below, sequenced in a study of shared clonotypes between healthy human individuals. Naive CD8 cells lacked CD45RO, underwent positive selection for CCR7 and left out terminally differentiated effector memory CD45RA+ cells. Assay used: immunoSEQ multiplex PCR; TCRdb lists only in-frame clones, some missing. Of millions of clones listed, just under 95% are singletons. The sample taken for sequencing was naive CD8+ T cells sorted from blood. These TCRs come from a man aged 18-30 years in good health.

The V call is TRBV7-8, the J call TRBJ2-5; a weak D match, TRBD2 (5 bases). CDR1 is SGHVS, CDR2 FQNEAQ, per germline. This CDR3 comprises 13 residues. V lost 5 bases and J 5 bases, leaving 12 bases between the germline ends. CDR3 amino acids: CASSTRIAETQYF. The CDR3 coding sequence is TGTGCCAGCAGCACCAGGATAGCGGAGACCCAGTACTTC.

The genes are TRBV11-2 and TRBJ2-2; either TRBD1 or TRBD2 may supply D (5 bases each). Germline V CDR1 and CDR2: SGHAT, FQNNGV. V lost 2 bases and J lost 6, with 19 bases in between. The CDR3 is 17 amino acids. CDR3 in amino acids: CASSLYGGALVAGELFF. The CDR3, as DNA: TGTGCCAGCAGCTTATATGGGGGAGCATTGGTCGCCGGGGAGCTGTTTTTT.

The V and J genes are TRBV30 and TRBJ1-1; D is undetermined. Trimming shortened V by 4 bases and J by 0 bases, and 6 bases separated the two germline ends. Germline CDR1 GTSNPN, CDR2 SVGIG (reference sequence). This CDR3 has 12 residues. The CDR3 sequence: CAWNPVNTEAFF. In DNA, the CDR3 is TGTGCCTGGAACCCAGTGAACACTGAAGCTTTCTTT.

This clone was seen only once. The CDR3 nucleotides are TGTGCTAGTGGACAAGGGGGCCCGAATGAAGCTTTCTTT. It codes for CASGQGGPNEAFF. The chain carries TRBV12-5 and TRBJ1-1, with 7 bases that match TRBD1. This CDR3 contains 13 residues. The V gene end was trimmed by 6 bases and the J gene end by 7 bases; junction bases not matched to a gene: 8. The germline V gene encodes CDR1 LGHNT and CDR2 FRNRAP.

This sequence joins TRBV25-1 and TRBJ2-2; no reliable D call. This CDR3 spans 16 amino acids. Looked up from germline, CDR1 is MGHDK and CDR2 is SYGVNS. V shed 3 bases and J shed 7 bases, with 18 bases lying between them. The CDR3 coding sequence is TGTGCCAGCAGTGACTCCCGGTGGGCGACCCACGGGGAGCTGTTTTTT. This sequence encodes CASSDSRWATHGELFF. Based on the CDR3 plus reference TRBV25-1 and TRBJ2-2, the full variable domain is EADIYQTPRYLVIGTGKKITLECSQTMGHDKMYWYQQDPGMELHLIHYSYGVNSTEKGDLSSESTVSRIRTEHFPLTLESARPSHTSQYLCASSDSRWATHGELFFGEGSRLTVL.